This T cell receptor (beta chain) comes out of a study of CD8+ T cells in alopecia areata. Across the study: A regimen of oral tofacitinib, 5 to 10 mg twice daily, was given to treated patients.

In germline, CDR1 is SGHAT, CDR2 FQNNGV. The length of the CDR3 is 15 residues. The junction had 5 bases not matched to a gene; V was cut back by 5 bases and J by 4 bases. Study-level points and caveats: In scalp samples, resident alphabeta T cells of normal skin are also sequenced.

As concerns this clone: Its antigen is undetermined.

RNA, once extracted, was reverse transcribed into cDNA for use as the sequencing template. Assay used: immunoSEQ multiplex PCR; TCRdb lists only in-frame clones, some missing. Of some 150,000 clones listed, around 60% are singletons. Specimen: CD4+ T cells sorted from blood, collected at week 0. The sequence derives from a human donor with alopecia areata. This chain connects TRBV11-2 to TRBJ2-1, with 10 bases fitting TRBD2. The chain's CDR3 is CASSRSSGGYNEQFF. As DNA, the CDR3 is TGTGCCAGCAGCCGCTCTAGCGGGGGATACAATGAGCAGTTCTTC.